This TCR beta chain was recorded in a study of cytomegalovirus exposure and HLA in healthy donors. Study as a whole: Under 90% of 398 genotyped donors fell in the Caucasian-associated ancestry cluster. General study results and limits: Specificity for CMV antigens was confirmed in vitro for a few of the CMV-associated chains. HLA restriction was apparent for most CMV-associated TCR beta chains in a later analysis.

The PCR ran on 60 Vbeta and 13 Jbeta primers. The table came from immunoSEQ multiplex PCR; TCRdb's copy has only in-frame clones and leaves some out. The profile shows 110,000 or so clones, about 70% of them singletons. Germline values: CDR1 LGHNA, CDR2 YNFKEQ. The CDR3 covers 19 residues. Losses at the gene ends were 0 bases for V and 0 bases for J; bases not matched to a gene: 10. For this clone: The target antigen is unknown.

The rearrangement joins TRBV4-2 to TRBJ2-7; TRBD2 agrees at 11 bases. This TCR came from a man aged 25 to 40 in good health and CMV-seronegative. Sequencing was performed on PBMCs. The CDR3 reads CASSQDDSGRVGGSYEQYF. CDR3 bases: TGTGCCAGCAGCCAAGATGATAGCGGGAGGGTCGGGGGCTCCTACGAGCAGTACTTC.